One and the same sample provided the 20 T cell receptor beta chains below, sequenced in a study of OX40 agonist ivuxolimab in advanced cancers. TCRdb's table, derived via immunoSEQ multiplex PCR, lists solely in-frame clones and lacks some. The data show fewer than 85,000 clones, with just over 90% seen just once and 0.4% to 0.55% held by the top ten. This material consisted of CD4+ or CD8+ T cells sorted from blood, taken in a trial of the OX40 agonist ivuxolimab. The receptors derive from an adult with an advanced solid tumor such as melanoma, head and neck, liver or kidney cancer.

This chain connects TRBV11-3 to TRBJ2-3; the D gene is possibly TRBD1 (5 bases). The V end was cut by 2 bases, the J end by 11 bases, with 14 bases between. There are 13 residues in the CDR3. Germline CDR1 is SGHNT and CDR2 is YENEEA. The CDR3 nucleotides read TGTGCCAGCAGCTTACTGCCGGGCGGACAGCAGTATTTT. Its protein is CASSLLPGGQQYF. Full variable domain (outside the CDR3, taken from reference TRBV11-3 and TRBJ2-3): EAGVVQSPRYKIIEKKQPVAFWCNPISGHNTLYWYLQNLGQGPELLIRYENEEAVDDSQLPKDRFSAERLKGVDSTLKIQPAELGDSAVYLCASSLLPGGQQYFGPGTRLTVL.

V and J are TRBV19 and TRBJ1-4, with a possible D match to TRBD1 (6 bases). This CDR3 region has 14 residues. Germline V CDR1 and CDR2: LNHDA, SQIVND (reference sequence). Trimming cost V 8 bases and J 5 bases, with 15 bases left between them. This chain's CDR3 is CASALDSRNEKLFF. The DNA of the CDR3 is TGTGCCAGTGCCCTGGACAGCCGCAATGAAAAACTGTTTTTT.

V is TRBV19 and J is TRBJ2-7, with 9 bases matching TRBD1. CDR1 and CDR2 (germline): LNHDA, SQIVND (reference sequence). The CDR3 has 14 amino acids. Unmatched junction bases numbered 7, after V lost 5 bases and J lost 5 bases. In DNA, the CDR3 is TGTGCCAGTAGTTCGACAGGGGGTGGCAACGAGCAGTACTTC. Protein: CASSSTGGGNEQYF.

This rearrangement joins TRBV27 to TRBJ1-1, with a tentative D call TRBD1 (6 bases). CDR1 and CDR2 from the germline V gene are MNHEY and SMNVEV (reference sequence). The CDR3 loop spans 15 amino acids. V was pared by 2 bases and J by 4 bases, with 14 bases between. The CDR3 reads CASSLGGGAGTEAFF. CDR3 coding DNA: TGTGCCAGCAGTTTAGGTGGGGGCGCGGGCACTGAAGCTTTCTTT.

This clone was seen a few times. This chain links TRBV5-5 with TRBJ1-4; no reliable D call. CDR1 is SGHKS, CDR2 YYEKEE, per germline (reference sequence). Trimming took off 4 bases at V and 0 bases at J, with 16 bases between the two ends. The CDR3 runs 17 residues. The chain's CDR3 is CASSPTYSSTTNEKLFF. The CDR3 DNA is TGTGCCAGCAGCCCGACCTACTCTTCTACAACTAATGAAAAACTGTTTTTT. The whole variable domain, filled in from reference TRBV5-5 and TRBJ1-4, reads DAGVTQSPTHLIKTRGQQVTLRCSPISGHKSVSWYQQVLGQGPQFIFQYYEKEERGRGNFPDRFSARQFPNYSSELNVNALLLGDSALYLCASSPTYSSTTNEKLFFGSGTQLSVL.

The gene calls are TRBV19 and TRBJ1-1, with 9 bases aligning to TRBD1. The ends lost 7 bases at V and 4 bases at J; junction bases unmatched: 7. CDR3 length: 14 amino acids. Germline assignment: CDR1 LNHDA and CDR2 SQIVND (reference sequence). The CDR3 loop reads CASKPDRGGTEAFF. CDR3 sequence (DNA): TGTGCCAGTAAACCGGACAGGGGCGGCACTGAAGCTTTCTTT.

The V and J genes are TRBV6-6 and TRBJ2-7; D unresolved. Germline V CDR1 and CDR2: MNHNY, SVGAGI (reference sequence). The length of the CDR3 is 11 residues. V was clipped by 11 bases and J by 3 bases, with 11 bases between them. In DNA, the CDR3 is TGTGCCTCCCGACTTGGCTACGAGCAGTACTTC. Translating gives CASRLGYEQYF.

The rearrangement joins TRBV5-1 to TRBJ2-5, with a weak D call TRBD2 (6 bases). V shed 0 bases and J shed 5 bases, with 11 bases lying between them. CDR3 length: 14 amino acids. Per the germline V gene, CDR1 is SGHRS and CDR2 is YFSETQ. CDR3 bases: TGCGCCAGCAGCTTGGAGGAGGGTAGGGAGACCCAGTACTTC. It yields the protein CASSLEEGRETQYF.

The chain uses TRBV7-9 and TRBJ1-1, with D possibly matching TRBD1 (5 bases). Germline CDR1 reads SEHNR; CDR2 reads FQNEAQ (reference sequence). The CDR3 runs 14 residues. The germline V and J ends were trimmed by 0 bases and 2 bases, with 7 bases remaining between them. CDR3 protein: CASSLAGTNTEAFF. The CDR3 nucleotides read TGTGCCAGCAGCTTAGCCGGGACTAACACTGAAGCTTTCTTT.

The chain links TRBV6-5 to TRBJ2-7; TRBD2 agrees at 10 bases. Germline V gene sequence: CDR1 MNHEY, CDR2 SVGAGI. This CDR3 has 16 residues. With 0 bases clipped from V and 3 bases from J, the junction kept 5 bases outside the gene matches. Here the CDR3 reads CASSYSPSGSVYEQYF. The CDR3 DNA reads as TGTGCCAGCAGTTACTCCCCTAGCGGGAGTGTCTACGAGCAGTACTTC.

This sequence joins TRBV7-2 and TRBJ2-7; TRBD2 agrees at 8 bases. With 4 bases clipped from V and 5 bases from J, the junction kept 7 bases outside the gene matches. Germline lookup yields CDR1 SGHTA and CDR2 FQGNSA. There are 14 residues in the CDR3. The CDR3 is CASSSGTRKNEQYF. CDR3 coding DNA: TGTGCCAGCAGCTCCGGGACTAGAAAGAACGAGCAGTACTTC.

The gene calls are TRBV6-5 and TRBJ2-7; tentatively, D is TRBD1 or TRBD2 (5 bases each). V was pared by 5 bases and J by 5 bases, with 13 bases between. The CDR3 loop spans 13 amino acids. Germline CDR1 is MNHEY and CDR2 is SVGAGI. The CDR3 nucleotides read TGTGCCAGCAGTCGGGACGGTCCCCACGAGCAGTACTTC. It is translated as CASSRDGPHEQYF.

The gene calls are TRBV19 and TRBJ2-4, with 9 bases matching TRBD1. The CDR3 is 13 residues long. Trimming removed 5 bases from V and 6 bases from J; junction bases left unmatched: 2. Germline CDR1 reads LNHDA; CDR2 reads SQIVND (reference sequence). CDR3 in amino acids: CASSGTGTNIQYF. The CDR3 DNA reads as TGTGCCAGTAGTGGGACAGGGACAAACATTCAGTACTTC.

V usage is TRBV28 and J usage is TRBJ1-1; TRBD1 is a possible D gene (5 bases). CDR3 size: 15 residues. V was shortened by 4 bases and J by 0 bases, with 12 bases between the two germline ends. The V gene's germline CDR1 is MDHEN and CDR2 SYDVKM. Here the CDR3 reads CASSSPQGLNTEAFF. CDR3 nucleotides: TGTGCCAGCAGTTCCCCCCAGGGTTTGAACACTGAAGCTTTCTTT.

The chain links TRBV5-1 to TRBJ2-7, with 11 bases lining up with TRBD1. CDR3 length: 14 residues. CDR1 is SGHRS, CDR2 YFSETQ, per germline. V was clipped by 4 bases and J by 4 bases; unmatched bases: 4. CDR3 nucleotides: TGCGCCAGCAGCATCGGACAGGGGGCTTACGAGCAGTACTTC. This gives the protein CASSIGQGAYEQYF.

The CDR3: CASSESGSRADTQYF. The CDR3 DNA follows: TGTGCCAGCAGTGAAAGCGGGAGCCGGGCAGATACGCAGTATTTT. This chain uses TRBV6-1 with TRBJ2-3; TRBD2 agrees at 8 bases. In germline, CDR1 is MNHNS, CDR2 SASEGT. V gave up 2 bases and J gave up 4 bases; unmatched junction bases: 5. CDR3 length equals 15 residues.

V usage is TRBV7-2 and J usage is TRBJ2-7, with D perhaps matching TRBD1 or TRBD2 (5 bases each). V was pared by 2 bases and J by 3 bases, with 14 bases between. CDR1 is SGHTA, CDR2 FQGNSA, per germline. The CDR3 extends over 15 amino acids. The CDR3 is CASSLPGTSGYEQYF. The CDR3 DNA reads TGTGCCAGCAGCTTACCCGGGACGTCGGGCTACGAGCAGTACTTC.

The chain carries TRBV6-5 and TRBJ1-5, with TRBD1 matching over 8 bases. The CDR3 loop spans 14 amino acids. Germline CDR1 is MNHEY and CDR2 is SVGAGI. The V gene end was trimmed by 5 bases and the J gene end by 5 bases; junction bases not matched to a gene: 5. The CDR3 DNA sequence: TGTGCCAGCAGTCCAGACAGGGGCGATCAGCCCCAGCATTTT. As protein: CASSPDRGDQPQHF.

To note about this clone: Different DNA sequences within this sample yield the same CDR3. The rearrangement joins TRBV7-7 to TRBJ2-3, with 14 bases identical to TRBD2. The CDR3 loop spans 16 amino acids. V was pared by 5 bases and J by 2 bases, with 3 bases of the junction left unmatched. Per the germline V gene, CDR1 is SSHAT and CDR2 is FNYEAQ (reference sequence). The DNA for the CDR3 is TGTGCCAGCAGCCCGGGACTAGCGGGGGCCACAGATACGCAGTATTTT. Its protein product is CASSPGLAGATDTQYF.

Worth noting for this clone: One junction end does not reproduce the germline sequence, and a read error may be involved. J is TRBJ2-7 and V is TRBV6-6; TRBD2 matches at 9 bases. Per the germline V gene, CDR1 is MNHNY and CDR2 is SVGAGI (reference sequence). This CDR3 is built from 15 residues. The CDR3 nucleotides are TGTGCCAGCAGTTACCTCCGGACAGACAAGCGGGGGGCTAGCTTC. Translating gives CASSYLRTDKRGASF.